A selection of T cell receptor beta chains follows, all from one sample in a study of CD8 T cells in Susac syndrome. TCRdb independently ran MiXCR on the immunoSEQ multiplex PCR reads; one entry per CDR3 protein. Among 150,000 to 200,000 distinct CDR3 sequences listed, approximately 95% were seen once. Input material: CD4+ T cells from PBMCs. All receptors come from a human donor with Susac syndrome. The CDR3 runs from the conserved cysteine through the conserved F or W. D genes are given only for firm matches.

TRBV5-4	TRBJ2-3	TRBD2	TGTGCCAGCAGCCCACTGGGCGGTGGGAGGGTCCAGGATACGCAGTATTTT	CASSPLGGGRVQDTQYF
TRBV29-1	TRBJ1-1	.	TGCAGCGTTGACTGGCGCCAATTCAACTTGAACACTGAAGCTTTCTTT	CSVDWRQFNLNTEAFF
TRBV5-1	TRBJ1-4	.	TGCGCCAGCAGCTTGGAGGATGAAAAACTGTTTTTT	CASSLEDEKLFF
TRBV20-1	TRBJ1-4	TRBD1	TGCAGTGCTAGAGATTCACAGGGGAACGAAAAACTGTTTTTT	CSARDSQGNEKLFF
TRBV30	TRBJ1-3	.	TGTGCCTGGAGCCTTCCCGTTTTTCCTGGAAACACCATATATTTT	CAWSLPVFPGNTIYF
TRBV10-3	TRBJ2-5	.	TGTGCCATCAGTGACTTGGGTAAACAAGAGACCCAGTACTTC	CAISDLGKQETQYF
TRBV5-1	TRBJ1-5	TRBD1	TGCGCCAGCAGCCCGGGGATGGGGGGGACAGCCAATCAGCCCCAGCATTTT	CASSPGMGGTANQPQHF
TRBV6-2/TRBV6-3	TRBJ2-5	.	TGTGCCAGCAGTAAACGGGGGCGGAGAGAGACCCAGTACTTC	CASSKRGRRETQYF
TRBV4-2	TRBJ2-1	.	TGTGCCAGCAGCTCGGACTGGAAATACAATGAGCAGTTCTTC	CASSSDWKYNEQFF
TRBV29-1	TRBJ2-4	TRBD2	TGCAGCGTGTCCCCTAGCGGAGTCCCGAACATTCAGTACTTC	CSVSPSGVPNIQYF
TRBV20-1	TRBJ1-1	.	TGCAGTGCTAGAGTGATTAACACTGAAGCTTTCTTT	CSARVINTEAFF
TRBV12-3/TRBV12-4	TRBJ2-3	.	TGTGCCAGCCGAATATTAGGGGAATATACGCAGTATTTT	CASRILGEYTQYF
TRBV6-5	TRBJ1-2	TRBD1	TGTGCCAGCAGTTACTCAGCAGGGGGGCCTAACTATGGCTACACCTTC	CASSYSAGGPNYGYTF
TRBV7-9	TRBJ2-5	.	TGTGCCAGCAGCTTTAACGAGCAAGAGACCCAGTACTTC	CASSFNEQETQYF
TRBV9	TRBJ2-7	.	TGTGCCAGCAGCGCGGGTTATGGTTCCTACGAGCAGTACTTC	CASSAGYGSYEQYF
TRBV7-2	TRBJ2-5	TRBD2	TGTGCCAGCAGTTATAGTCAATCTAGCGGGGCTCAGTGGGAGACCCAGTACTTC	CASSYSQSSGAQWETQYF
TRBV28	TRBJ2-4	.	TGTGCCAGCAGCCGGGGACTCCTAGGGGACATTCAGTACTTC	CASSRGLLGDIQYF
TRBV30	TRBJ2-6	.	TGTGCCTGGAGTGTTGGCCTAAGCGGGGCCAACGTCCTGACTTTC	CAWSVGLSGANVLTF
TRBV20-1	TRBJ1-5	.	TGCAGTGCTAGAGGCAGGGATAAGCAGCCCCAGCATTTT	CSARGRDKQPQHF
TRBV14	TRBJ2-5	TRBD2	TGTGCCAGCAGCCACATCGGGGGGGCTGAAGAGACCCAGTACTTC	CASSHIGGAEETQYF
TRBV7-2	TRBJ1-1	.	TGTGCCAGCACCCTAACCTCCGGGACTGAAGCTTTCTTT	CASTLTSGTEAFF
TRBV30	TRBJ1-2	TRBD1	TGTGCCTGGAGTGTCCGGGACAGGGGCGGTAGTGGCTACACCTTC	CAWSVRDRGGSGYTF
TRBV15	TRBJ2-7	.	TGTGCCACCAGCAGAGATCCGGGGGCCTCCTACGAGCAGTACTTC	CATSRDPGASYEQYF
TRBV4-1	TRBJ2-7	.	TGCGCCAGCAGCCAACCCTCCAGGACGGGTAGGGACTACGAGCAGTACTTC	CASSQPSRTGRDYEQYF